The 13 T cell receptor beta chains presented below share a single source sample, sequenced in a study of cytomegalovirus exposure and HLA in healthy donors. Method: immunoSEQ multiplex PCR; TCRdb's copy keeps in-frame clones and lacks some. The sample consists of approximately 270,000 clones, nearly 90% of them appearing once. The sequenced sample consisted of PBMCs. The receptors stem from a woman in her late teens or twenties in good health and CMV-seronegative.

This chain uses TRBV6-4 with TRBJ1-2, with D maybe TRBD1 (6 bases). V was pared by 3 bases and J by 8 bases, with 13 bases between. Per the germline V gene, CDR1 is MRHNA and CDR2 is SNTAGT. The CDR3 loop spans 13 amino acids. CDR3 coding DNA: TGTGCCAGCAGTGAAGGGCAGGGGAACGGCTACACCTTC. Its translation: CASSEGQGNGYTF.

The V and J genes are TRBV6-4 and TRBJ2-3, with 7 bases fitting TRBD2. The J segment lost 4 bases and the V segment lost 2 bases, leaving 9 bases of the junction unmatched. The CDR3 is made up of 16 amino acids. CDR1 and CDR2 from the germline V gene are MRHNA and SNTAGT. The CDR3 nucleotides read TGTGCCAGCAGTGACGAGCTGGGAGGGGAGGCAGATACGCAGTATTTT. It translates to CASSDELGGEADTQYF.

This chain joins TRBV5-6 and TRBJ1-1; D is ambiguous. Trimming shortened V by 1 base and J by 5 bases, and 9 bases separated the two germline ends. Germline CDR1 reads SGHDT; CDR2 reads YYEEEE. The CDR3 has 13 amino acids. As DNA, the CDR3 is TGTGCCAGCAGCTTGTACAGAGGGACTGAAGCTTTCTTT. As protein: CASSLYRGTEAFF.

The chain uses TRBV4-1 and TRBJ1-6, with no clear D. The CDR3 has 17 amino acids. The germline V gene encodes CDR1 MGHRA and CDR2 YSYEKL. V shed 6 bases and J shed 2 bases, with 17 bases lying between them. The CDR3 loop reads CASSLTYGETYNSPLHF. The CDR3 nucleotides are TGCGCCAGCAGTCTCACGTACGGGGAAACCTATAATTCACCCCTCCACTTT.

The chain couples TRBV28 to TRBJ2-7, with 8 bases lining up with TRBD1. CDR3 length: 14 amino acids. Germline-derived CDR1 and CDR2 are MDHEN and SYDVKM. The junction had 8 bases not matched to a gene; V was cut back by 6 bases and J by 4 bases. CDR3 loop: CASSQRTGRYEQYF. In DNA, the CDR3 is TGTGCCAGCAGCCAACGGACAGGGAGATACGAGCAGTACTTC.

The rearrangement joins TRBV5-1 to TRBJ1-5; TRBD1 is a possible D gene (6 bases). Looked up from germline, CDR1 is SGHRS and CDR2 is YFSETQ. V dropped 1 base and J dropped 8 bases, with 13 bases sitting between them. The CDR3 runs 14 residues. CDR3: CASSLSGQLEPQHF. The CDR3 nucleotides read TGCGCCAGCAGCTTGAGCGGACAGCTGGAGCCCCAGCATTTT.

The chain employs TRBV21-1 and TRBJ2-7; the table names TRBD1, a call not compared with the DNA. TRBV21-1 is annotated as a pseudogene. The CDR3 length is 16 residues. DNA for the CDR3: TGTGCCAGCAACCCAGAGGGGGAAGGGGCGACCTACGAGCAGTACTTC. This translates into CASNPEGEGATYEQYF.

The V and J genes are TRBV6-1 and TRBJ2-3; 12 bases are shared with TRBD1. CDR3 size: 18 residues. Germline trimming cut 0 bases from V and 6 bases from J; bases unmatched to any gene: 10. The V gene's germline CDR1 is MNHNS and CDR2 SASEGT. CDR3 amino acids: CASSEAIFGTGGFDTQYF. The CDR3 DNA sequence: TGTGCCAGCAGTGAAGCAATCTTCGGGACAGGGGGCTTTGATACGCAGTATTTT.

This clone was seen a handful of times. This chain joins TRBV9 and TRBJ1-6; the match to TRBD1 covers 9 bases. The CDR3 is 14 amino acids. The V segment lost 4 bases and the J segment 8 bases; nucleotides outside the gene matches: 4. Germline V gene sequence: CDR1 SGDLS, CDR2 YYNGEE. The CDR3 is CASSLGQGYSPLHF. The CDR3 coding sequence is TGTGCCAGCAGCCTGGGACAGGGTTATTCACCCCTCCACTTT.

The DNA of the CDR3 is TGTGCCAGCAGTTCCGATCCTCGACAGGGTAAGCCAGATACGCAGTATTTT. It yields the protein CASSSDPRQGKPDTQYF. This sequence joins TRBV27 and TRBJ2-3, with 7 bases identical to TRBD1. The CDR3 contains 17 residues. Trimming at V came to 4 bases and at J to 4 bases, leaving 14 bases not matched to a gene. The V gene's germline CDR1 is MNHEY and CDR2 SMNVEV (reference sequence).

The rearrangement joins TRBV4-2 to TRBJ2-3; a weak D match, TRBD2 (6 bases). Germline V lookup: CDR1 LGHNA, CDR2 YNFKEQ. This CDR3 spans 15 amino acids. The ends were cut back, 1 base at V and 4 bases at J, with 12 bases in the middle. The chain's CDR3 is CASSQGTSYADTQYF. The CDR3 bases are TGTGCCAGCAGCCAAGGCACTAGCTATGCAGATACGCAGTATTTT.

This clone has just one count. V is TRBV27 and J is TRBJ2-5, with TRBD1 as a possible D gene (6 bases). Trimming took off 4 bases at V and 4 bases at J, with 19 bases between the two ends. The CDR3 spans 16 residues. In germline, CDR1 is MNHEY, CDR2 SMNVEV (reference sequence). CDR3 sequence: CASSSRVGAHRETQYF. DNA for the CDR3: TGTGCCAGCAGTTCCAGAGTGGGGGCGCATCGAGAGACCCAGTACTTC.

This rearrangement joins TRBV9 to TRBJ1-2; weak D call: TRBD1 (6 bases). Between the trimmed V and J ends, which lost 4 bases and 1 base, there was a span of 17 bases. CDR1 and CDR2 from the germline V gene are SGDLS and YYNGEE. The CDR3 consists of 16 residues. The CDR3 region is CASSPRGQRINYGYTF. The CDR3 coding sequence is TGTGCCAGCAGCCCACGGGGACAACGGATTAACTATGGCTACACCTTC.